The present T cell receptor (beta chain) was sequenced within a study of blood T cells in healthy people across ages. Every donor provided roughly 10 milliliters of peripheral blood. It was with a sample-barcoded 5' primer and a J-beta primer mix that a second PCR of roughly 7 to 12 cycles was run. TCRdb processed the 5' RACE reads anew with MiXCR; each CDR3 protein has one entry. The sample lists 380,000 or so distinct CDR3 sequences; approximately 51% were seen once. This clonotype was counted a few times. Sequenced material: blood. The TCR sequence derives from a man between 60 and 70 years old in good health.

For the CDR3, the DNA is TGTGCCAGCAGTTTGGTAGGGGCCGGTAACTATGGCTACACCTTC. Its protein product is CASSLVGAGNYGYTF. The chain employs TRBV28 and TRBJ1-2; D might be TRBD1 (5 bases). The length of the CDR3 is 15 residues. The ends were cut back, 3 bases at V and 1 base at J, with 12 bases in the middle. In germline, CDR1 is MDHEN, CDR2 SYDVKM.